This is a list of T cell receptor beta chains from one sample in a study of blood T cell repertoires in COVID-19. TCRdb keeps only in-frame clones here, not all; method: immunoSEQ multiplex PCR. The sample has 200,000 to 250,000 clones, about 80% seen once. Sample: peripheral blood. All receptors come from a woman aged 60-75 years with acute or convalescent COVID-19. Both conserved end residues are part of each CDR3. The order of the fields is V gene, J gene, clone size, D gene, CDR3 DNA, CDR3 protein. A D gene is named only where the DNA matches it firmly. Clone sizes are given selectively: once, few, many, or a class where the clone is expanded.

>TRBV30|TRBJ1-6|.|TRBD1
TGTGCCTGGACAACAGGGGGCAATTCACCCCTCCACTTT
CAWTTGGNSPLHF
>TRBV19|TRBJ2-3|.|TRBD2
TGTGCCAGTAGCGGGGGGGGGACAGATACGCAGTATTTT
CASSGGGTDTQYF
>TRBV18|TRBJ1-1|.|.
TGTGCCAGCTCACCACCGTCGCGGATTGAAGCTTTCTTT
CASSPPSRIEAFF
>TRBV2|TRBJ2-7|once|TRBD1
TGTGCCAGCAGTGGGGACAGGTGGACCTACGAGCAGTACTTC
CASSGDRWTYEQYF
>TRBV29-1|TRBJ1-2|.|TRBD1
TGCAGCGTTGAAAGGAAGGGGGCCTCGGTTTATGGCTACACCTTC
CSVERKGASVYGYTF
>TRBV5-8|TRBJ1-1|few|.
TGTGCCAGCAGCTTGACTGGGGGGGGTGAAGCTTTCTTT
CASSLTGGGEAFF
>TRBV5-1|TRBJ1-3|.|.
TGCGCCAGCAGCTTGGAGCAGGGTTCTCTCACCATATATTTT
CASSLEQGSLTIYF
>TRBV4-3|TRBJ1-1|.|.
TGCGCCAGCAGCCTGAGTCCCGGCGCGGGCGGCGAAGCTTTCTTT
CASSLSPGAGGEAFF
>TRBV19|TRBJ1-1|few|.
TGTGCCAGTAGTACCCACACAGGTGCAGCTGAAGCTTTCTTT
CASSTHTGAAEAFF
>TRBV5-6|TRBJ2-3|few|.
TGTGCCAGCAGCTTTGACTTCCGGGGGGCCGGTCGGACAGATACGCAGTATTTT
CASSFDFRGAGRTDTQYF
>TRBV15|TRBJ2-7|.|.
TGTGCCACCAGCAGAGGGGACGGGGGGCGACGGGAGCAGTACTTC
CATSRGDGGRREQYF
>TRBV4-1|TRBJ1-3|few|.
TGCGCCAGCAGCCAAGATCAAGGGGCCACCATATATTTT
CASSQDQGATIYF
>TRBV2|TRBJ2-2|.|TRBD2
TGTGCCAGCAGTGACAGACTAGCGGCCGGGGAGCTGTTTTTT
CASSDRLAAGELFF
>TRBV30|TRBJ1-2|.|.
TGTGCCTGGAGCGACGGGAGGGTCGGCTACACCTTC
CAWSDGRVGYTF
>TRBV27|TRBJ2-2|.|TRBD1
TGTGCCACCGCGGACAGGGGGCGCCCCGGGGAGCTGTTTTTT
CATADRGRPGELFF
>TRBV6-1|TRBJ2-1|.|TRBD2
TGTGCCAGCAGTGTAGATCCTAGCGGGGGGGCCAGTATTAGGAATGAGCAGTTCTTC
CASSVDPSGGASIRNEQFF
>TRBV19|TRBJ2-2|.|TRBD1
TGTGCCAGTAGTCCCTATGGGTCGACAGGGACGAACACCGGGGAGCTGTTTTTT
CASSPYGSTGTNTGELFF
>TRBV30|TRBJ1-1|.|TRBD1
TGTGCCTGGAGAAGGACAGGAAACACTGAAGCTTTCTTT
CAWRRTGNTEAFF
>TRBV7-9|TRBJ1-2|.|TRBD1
TGTGCCAGCAGGGCAGAGACAGGGGCACCACTATATGGCTACACCTTC
CASRAETGAPLYGYTF
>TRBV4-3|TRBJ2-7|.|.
TGCGCCAGCAGCCAAGAGAGACACTACGAGCAGTACTTC
CASSQERHYEQYF
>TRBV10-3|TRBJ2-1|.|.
TGTGTTTCAGGGGCCTCCTACAATGAGCAGTTCTTC
CVSGASYNEQFF
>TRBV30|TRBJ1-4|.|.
TGTGCCGCCAGACAATCGACCCTCGAAAAACTGTTTTTT
CAARQSTLEKLFF
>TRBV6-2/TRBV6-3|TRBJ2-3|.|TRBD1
TGTGCCAGCAGTTTTTCCCCTACAGGGGGCAAAGATACGCAGTATTTT
CASSFSPTGGKDTQYF
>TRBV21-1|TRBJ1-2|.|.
TGTGCCAGCCCTAAAGTGGAGGGAAGGGACTATGGCTACACCTTC
CASPKVEGRDYGYTF
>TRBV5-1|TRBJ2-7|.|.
TGCGCCAGCAGCTTGGGGGGACAACTAGGCGAGCAGTACTTC
CASSLGGQLGEQYF
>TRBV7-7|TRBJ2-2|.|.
TGTGCCAGCAGCTTAGATACAGGAGGGACCGGGGAGCTGTTTTTT
CASSLDTGGTGELFF
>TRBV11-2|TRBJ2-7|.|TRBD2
TGTGCCAGCAGCCATAAGGCCGCGGGGGGGTACGAGCAGTACTTC
CASSHKAAGGYEQYF
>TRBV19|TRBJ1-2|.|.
TGTGCCAGTACTAATAGTCGGGGGGCCCTCTATGGCTACACCTTC
CASTNSRGALYGYTF
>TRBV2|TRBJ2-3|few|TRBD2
TGTGCCAGCAGTGAAGGGACTAGCGGGAACACAGATACGCAGTATTTT
CASSEGTSGNTDTQYF
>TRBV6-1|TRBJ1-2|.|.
TGTGCCAGCAGTGAAGCGAGGGGGAACTATGGCTACACCTTC
CASSEARGNYGYTF
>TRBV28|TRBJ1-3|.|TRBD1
TGTGCCAGCAGCCTACAGGGGGTCTCTGGAAACACCATATATTTT
CASSLQGVSGNTIYF
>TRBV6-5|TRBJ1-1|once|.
TGTGCCAGCACCCAAGGGGCCTTAGGCACTGAAGCTTTCTTT
CASTQGALGTEAFF
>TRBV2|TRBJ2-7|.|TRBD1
TGTGCCAGCAGTGCGGGATCCAGGACAGGGGCTTACGAGCAGTACTTC
CASSAGSRTGAYEQYF
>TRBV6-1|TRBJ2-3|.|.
TGTGCCAGCAGTGACCTTATAGGGGGGGCCTCGGATACGCAGTATTTT
CASSDLIGGASDTQYF
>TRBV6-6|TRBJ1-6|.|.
TGCCCCACAGGCCAGGGCTCACCCCTCCACTTT
CPTGQGSPLHF
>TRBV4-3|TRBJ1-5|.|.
TGCGCCAGCAGCCAAGTAACAGGTTACAATCAGCCCCAGCATTTT
CASSQVTGYNQPQHF
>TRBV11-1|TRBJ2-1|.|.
TGTGCCAGCAGCCCTTACGGGGGAAGGTCCTACAATAAGCAGTTCTTC
CASSPYGGRSYNKQFF
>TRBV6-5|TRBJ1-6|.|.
TGTGCCAGCTCGGAGATGGTGAATTCACCCCTCCACTTT
CASSEMVNSPLHF
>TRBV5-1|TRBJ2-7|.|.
TGCGCCAGCAGCTTGGTAGAGAGATACTACGAGCAGTACTTC
CASSLVERYYEQYF
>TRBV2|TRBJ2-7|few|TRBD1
TGTGCCAGCAGCCCGGGACAGCCCTACGAGCAGTACTTC
CASSPGQPYEQYF
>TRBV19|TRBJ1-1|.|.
TGTGCCAGTAGTACTTCAGGAACTAGAGACACTGAAGCTTTCTTT
CASSTSGTRDTEAFF
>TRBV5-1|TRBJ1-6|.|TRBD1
TGCGCCAGCAGCTCGGGACAGCCTAATTCACCCCTCCACTTT
CASSSGQPNSPLHF
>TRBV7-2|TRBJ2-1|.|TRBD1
TGTGCCAGCAGGCCCCTGGGACAGGGTCGTGATGAGCAGTTCTTC
CASRPLGQGRDEQFF
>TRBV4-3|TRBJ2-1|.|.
TGCGCCAGCAGCCAAGATGCAGCGGTTACCTACAATGAGCAGTTCTTC
CASSQDAAVTYNEQFF
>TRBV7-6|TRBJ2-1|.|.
TGTGCCAGCAGCTTAGGAGGGGGTGTTGGGTCGAGCTCCTACAATGAGCAGTTCTTC
CASSLGGGVGSSSYNEQFF
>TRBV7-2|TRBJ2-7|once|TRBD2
TGTGCCAGCAGCTTATCGTCTAGCGGGGGCTACGAGCAGTACTTC
CASSLSSSGGYEQYF
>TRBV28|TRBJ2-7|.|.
TGTGCCAGCAGGACTAACTACGAGCAGTACTTC
CASRTNYEQYF
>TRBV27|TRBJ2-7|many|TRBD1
TGTGCCAGCAGTTTCGGGACAGGGGGCTCCTACGAGCAGTACTTC
CASSFGTGGSYEQYF
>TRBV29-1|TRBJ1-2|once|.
TGCAGCGTTGAAATGTTCCCAACAGGGTTCAATGGCTACACCTTC
CSVEMFPTGFNGYTF
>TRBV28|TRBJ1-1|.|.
TGTGCCAGCAGTCTTACCAGGGTGAACACTGAAGCTTTCTTT
CASSLTRVNTEAFF
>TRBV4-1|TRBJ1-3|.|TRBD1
TGCGCCAGCAGCCAAGATCCCCCAGGGGGGTTAGGAAACACCATATATTTT
CASSQDPPGGLGNTIYF
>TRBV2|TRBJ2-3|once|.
TGTGCCAGCACCCAGACAGATACGCAGTATTTT
CASTQTDTQYF
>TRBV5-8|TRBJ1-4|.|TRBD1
TGTGCCAGCAGCCGCAGGGGGCGCGTAACTAATGAAAAACTGTTTTTT
CASSRRGRVTNEKLFF
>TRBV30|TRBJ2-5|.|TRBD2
TGTGCCTGGGAACCGGGTAGCGGGGGCCAAGAGACCCAGTACTTC
CAWEPGSGGQETQYF
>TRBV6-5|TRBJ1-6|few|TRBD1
TGTGCCAGCAGTTCGTCGGGTGAGGGGGCATATTCACCCCTCCACTTT
CASSSSGEGAYSPLHF
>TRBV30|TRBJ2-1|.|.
TGTGCCTGGAGCGAGAGGAGAGGGATCTCCTACAATGAGCAGTTCTTC
CAWSERRGISYNEQFF
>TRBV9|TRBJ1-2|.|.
TGTGCCAGCAGCTCACGGGGTGGGGGCTACACCTTC
CASSSRGGGYTF
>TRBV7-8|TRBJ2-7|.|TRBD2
TGTGCCAGCAGCAAGGGACTAGCGGGGGGGATCAGCTACGAGCAGTACTTC
CASSKGLAGGISYEQYF